The 9 T cell receptor beta chains presented below share a single source sample, sequenced in a study of shared clonotypes between healthy human individuals. The repertoire was sequenced with immunoSEQ multiplex PCR; TCRdb's copy has only in-frame clones and lacks some. The sample includes roughly 760,000 clones, approximately 79% of them seen just once. Material for sequencing was memory CD4+ T cells sorted from blood. Subset here: CD45RA-negative fraction. These receptors all come from a woman aged 30 to 39 in good health.

This clone was recorded once. The chain recombines TRBV6-5 with TRBJ1-3; D remains ambiguous. CDR1 and CDR2 (germline): MNHEY, SVGAGI. This CDR3 comprises 14 residues. Trimming took off 5 bases at V and 3 bases at J, with 11 bases between the two ends. CDR3 DNA sequence: TGTGCCAGCAGTCCCGTGGGCGTTGGAAACACCATATATTTT. It is translated as CASSPVGVGNTIYF.

The rearrangement links TRBV4-1 to TRBJ1-2; a possible D gene is TRBD1 (6 bases). V was trimmed by 3 bases and J by 4 bases, leaving 12 bases between them. Per germline, CDR1 MGHRA and CDR2 YSYEKL. The CDR3 runs 14 residues. CDR3 sequence: CASSQPGQSYGYTF. CDR3 coding DNA: TGCGCCAGCAGCCAGCCGGGACAAAGCTATGGCTACACCTTC.

The chain carries TRBV28 and TRBJ2-1; TRBD2 aligns across 14 bases. Trimming cost V 6 bases and J 7 bases; bases outside gene matches: 8. Germline CDR1 MDHEN, CDR2 SYDVKM. The CDR3 runs 16 residues. The DNA of the CDR3 is TGTGCCAGCAGACAGGGACTAGCGGGAGTTGGAAATGAGCAGTTCTTC. Protein product: CASRQGLAGVGNEQFF.

This clone was counted at least ten times. This chain joins TRBV28 and TRBJ1-5, with D possibly being TRBD1 (5 bases). Germline values: CDR1 MDHEN, CDR2 SYDVKM. The CDR3 runs 17 residues. Trimming cost V 6 bases and J 2 bases, with 20 bases left between them. The CDR3 reads CASSSSFQGLGNQPQHF. For the CDR3, the DNA is TGTGCCAGCAGCTCATCCTTCCAGGGATTAGGCAATCAGCCCCAGCATTTT. The full variable domain, in which reference TRBV28 and TRBJ1-5 provide the parts outside the CDR3, is DVKVTQSSRYLVKRTGEKVFLECVQDMDHENMFWYRQDPGLGLRLIYFSYDVKMKEKGDIPEGYSVSREKKERFSLILESASTNQTSMYLCASSSSFQGLGNQPQHFGDGTRLSIL.

The rearrangement joins TRBV11-2 to TRBJ2-2; 7 positions agree with TRBD1. Germline CDR1 reads SGHAT; CDR2 reads FQNNGV. The CDR3 consists of 15 residues. V shed 3 bases and J 1 base; nucleotides not matched to a gene: 2. CDR3 protein: CASSFWTGNTGELFF. The CDR3 region has the DNA TGTGCCAGCAGCTTCTGGACAGGGAACACCGGGGAGCTGTTTTTT.

As concerns this clone: Other DNA variants within this sample encode the same CDR3. V is TRBV5-6 and J is TRBJ1-2; 10 bases align to TRBD1. The CDR3 length is 16 residues. After removal of 0 bases from V and 1 base from J, the junction contained 3 bases not matched to a gene. From germline, CDR1 is SGHDT and CDR2 YYEEEE. Here the CDR3 reads CASSLAGTGVNYGYTF. In DNA, the CDR3 is TGTGCCAGCAGCTTGGCCGGGACAGGGGTTAACTATGGCTACACCTTC. Together with reference TRBV5-6 and TRBJ1-2, the CDR3 gives the full variable domain: DAGVTQSPTHLIKTRGQQVTLRCSPKSGHDTVSWYQQALGQGPQFIFQYYEEEERQRGNFPDRFSGHQFPNYSSELNVNALLLGDSALYLCASSLAGTGVNYGYTFGSGTRLTVV.

The chain has TRBV2 and TRBJ2-2, with D possibly matching TRBD1 (6 bases). V was pared by 4 bases and J by 4 bases, with 10 bases between. Germline V gene lookup returns CDR1 SNHLY and CDR2 FYNNEI. The CDR3 contains 14 residues. This chain's CDR3 is CASSVQGSTGELFF. The CDR3 DNA reads TGTGCCAGCAGTGTTCAGGGGAGCACCGGGGAGCTGTTTTTT. The full variable domain, with the rest looked up from reference TRBV2 and TRBJ2-2, is EPEVTQTPSHQVTQMGQEVILRCVPISNHLYFYWYRQILGQKVEFLVSFYNNEISEKSEIFDDQFSVERPDGSNFTLKIRSTKLEDSAMYFCASSVQGSTGELFFGEGSRLTVL.

This chain uses TRBV4-2 with TRBJ2-7; D is undetermined. The germline V gene encodes CDR1 LGHNA and CDR2 YNFKEQ. This CDR3 is 15 amino acids long. Trimming shortened V by 2 bases and J by 2 bases, and 13 bases separated the two germline ends. The chain's CDR3 is CASSQSSSGTYEQYF. For the CDR3, the DNA is TGTGCCAGCAGCCAATCATCGTCTGGGACCTACGAGCAGTACTTC.

This clone was observed a few times. In the same sample, other DNA sequences code for this CDR3. V and J are TRBV5-1 and TRBJ2-1; D gene ambiguous. V lost 3 bases to trimming and J lost 0 bases, with 10 bases between them. The germline gives CDR1 SGHRS, CDR2 YFSETQ. The CDR3 has 15 residues. CDR3 nucleotides: TGCGCCAGCAGCTACGACTCTAGCTCCTACAATGAGCAGTTCTTC. This codes for CASSYDSSSYNEQFF.